This is a list of T cell receptor beta chains from one sample in a study of T cells in Graves' hyperthyroidism and ophthalmopathy. TCRdb recomputed calls from the multiplex PCR reads with MiXCR, one row per CDR3 protein. This sample yields about 570,000 distinct CDR3 sequences, of which about 45% are seen a single time; around a fifth belongs to the top ten. Source material: peripheral blood or thyroid tissue (not recorded which). The receptors stem from an adult woman with Graves' disease, either hyperthyroidism or ophthalmopathy (not recorded which). The CDR3 runs from the conserved cysteine through the conserved F or W. Each record gives: D gene, clone size, J gene, V gene, CDR3 protein, CDR3 DNA. The D gene is left open where the match is weak. For some rows the clone size is stated as once, few or many, or as a class when expanded; others skip it.

D gene: .; clone size: few; J gene: TRBJ2-5; V gene: TRBV29-1; CDR3 protein: CSSQAGAMETQYF; CDR3 DNA: TGCAGCTCGCAGGCGGGGGCGATGGAGACCCAGTACTTC
D gene: .; clone size: .; J gene: TRBJ1-3; V gene: TRBV5-1; CDR3 protein: CASSLGLGGQANF; CDR3 DNA: TGCGCCAGCAGCTTGGGGCTCGGGGGGCAGGCTAATTTT
D gene: .; clone size: once; J gene: TRBJ1-6; V gene: TRBV3-1; CDR3 protein: CASSQATF; CDR3 DNA: TGTGCCAGCAGCCAAGCCACCTTT
D gene: TRBD1; clone size: .; J gene: TRBJ1-2; V gene: TRBV7-9; CDR3 protein: CASSLSTGGFAYGYTF; CDR3 DNA: TGTGCCAGCAGCTTATCGACAGGGGGCTTCGCCTATGGCTACACCTTC
D gene: .; clone size: .; J gene: TRBJ2-5; V gene: TRBV25-1; CDR3 protein: CASTLLMDSDETQYF; CDR3 DNA: TGTGCCAGCACCCTACTGATGGACTCCGATGAGACCCAGTACTTC
D gene: .; clone size: many; J gene: TRBJ2-2; V gene: TRBV5-1; CDR3 protein: CASSQRVAGQTGELFF; CDR3 DNA: TGCGCCAGCAGCCAAAGGGTAGCGGGACAGACCGGGGAGCTGTTTTTT
D gene: .; clone size: once; J gene: TRBJ1-2; V gene: TRBV7-2; CDR3 protein: CASSPRRAGQIYGYTF; CDR3 DNA: TGTGCCAGCAGCCCGCGCCGGGCCGGACAGATCTATGGCTACACCTTT
D gene: .; clone size: many; J gene: TRBJ1-3; V gene: TRBV11-2; CDR3 protein: CASSLAGAGNTIYF; CDR3 DNA: TGTGCCAGCAGCTTAGCAGGGGCTGGAAACACCATATATTTT
D gene: .; clone size: many; J gene: TRBJ1-1; V gene: TRBV30; CDR3 protein: CAWRMTLNTEAFF; CDR3 DNA: TGTGCCTGGAGAATGACACTGAACACTGAAGCTTTCTTT
D gene: TRBD2; clone size: .; J gene: TRBJ2-5; V gene: TRBV20-1; CDR3 protein: CSARDGGRAWETQYF; CDR3 DNA: TGCAGTGCTAGAGATGGGGGGAGGGCTTGGGAGACCCAGTACTTC
D gene: .; clone size: many; J gene: TRBJ1-5; V gene: TRBV12-3/TRBV12-4; CDR3 protein: CASSLQVAQPQHF; CDR3 DNA: TGTGCCAGCAGTTTACAAGTCGCTCAGCCCCAGCATTTT
D gene: TRBD2; clone size: .; J gene: TRBJ2-7; V gene: TRBV20-1; CDR3 protein: CSAKPGTSYEQYF; CDR3 DNA: TGCAGTGCTAAACCTGGGACTAGCTATGAGCAGTACTTC
D gene: TRBD1; clone size: .; J gene: TRBJ2-7; V gene: TRBV10-3; CDR3 protein: CAITQGESYEQYF; CDR3 DNA: TGTGCCATCACACAGGGGGAGTCCTACGAGCAGTACTTC
D gene: TRBD1; clone size: .; J gene: TRBJ2-5; V gene: TRBV20-1; CDR3 protein: CSAQPGQGETQYF; CDR3 DNA: TGCAGTGCTCAACCGGGACAGGGGGAGACCCAGTACTTC
D gene: .; clone size: few; J gene: TRBJ1-1; V gene: TRBV7-9; CDR3 protein: CASSLVVETEAFF; CDR3 DNA: TGTGCCAGCAGCTTAGTAGTCGAGACTGAAGCTTTCTTT
D gene: .; clone size: .; J gene: TRBJ1-5; V gene: TRBV7-9; CDR3 protein: CASSLGDYNQPQHF; CDR3 DNA: TGTGCCAGCAGCTTAGGGGACTACAATCAGCCCCAGCATTTT
D gene: .; clone size: many; J gene: TRBJ1-1; V gene: TRBV15; CDR3 protein: CATSRGEDTRNTEAFF; CDR3 DNA: TGTGCCACCAGCAGGGGGGAGGACACTCGGAACACTGAAGCTTTCTTT
D gene: .; clone size: .; J gene: TRBJ2-2; V gene: TRBV2; CDR3 protein: CASSDQTGNTRELFF; CDR3 DNA: TGTGCCAGCAGTGATCAGACCGGCAACACCAGGGAGCTGTTTTTT
D gene: .; clone size: many; J gene: TRBJ1-5; V gene: TRBV24-1; CDR3 protein: CATSDLTKLEPQHF; CDR3 DNA: TGTGCCACCAGTGATTTGACGAAACTAGAGCCCCAGCATTTT
D gene: .; clone size: many; J gene: TRBJ2-2; V gene: TRBV25-1; CDR3 protein: CASTSGRKIANTGELFF; CDR3 DNA: TGTGCCAGCACAAGCGGGCGGAAGATAGCGAACACCGGGGAGCTGTTTTTT
D gene: TRBD1; clone size: many; J gene: TRBJ1-6; V gene: TRBV4-1; CDR3 protein: CASSQADQTGTGFNSPLHF; CDR3 DNA: TGCGCCAGCAGCCAAGCAGACCAAACCGGGACAGGGTTCAATTCACCCCTCCACTTT
D gene: .; clone size: many; J gene: TRBJ1-4; V gene: TRBV6-5; CDR3 protein: CASSYSPDGASTNEKLFF; CDR3 DNA: TGTGCCAGCAGTTACTCGCCCGACGGAGCCTCAACTAATGAAAAACTGTTTTTT
D gene: .; clone size: .; J gene: TRBJ2-5; V gene: TRBV9; CDR3 protein: CASSVAGSSETQYF; CDR3 DNA: TGTGCCAGCAGCGTAGCGGGGAGTAGCGAGACCCAGTACTTC
D gene: .; clone size: .; J gene: TRBJ1-4; V gene: TRBV3-1; CDR3 protein: CASSQAGARNEKLFF; CDR3 DNA: TGTGCCAGCAGCCAAGCGGGGGCAAGGAATGAAAAACTGTTTTTT
D gene: .; clone size: many; J gene: TRBJ2-7; V gene: TRBV20-1; CDR3 protein: CSASGHEQGLSYEQYF; CDR3 DNA: TGCAGTGCTAGCGGACATGAGCAGGGTCTTTCCTACGAGCAGTACTTC
D gene: .; clone size: many; J gene: TRBJ1-1; V gene: TRBV28; CDR3 protein: CASEEVVNTEAFF; CDR3 DNA: TGTGCCAGCGAGGAAGTAGTGAACACTGAAGCTTTCTTT
D gene: .; clone size: many; J gene: TRBJ2-5; V gene: TRBV28; CDR3 protein: CASSLSVRGETQYF; CDR3 DNA: TGTGCCAGCAGTTTATCCGTTAGAGGGGAGACCCAGTACTTC
D gene: .; clone size: once; J gene: TRBJ2-5; V gene: TRBV6-5; CDR3 protein: CASSWAGQETQYF; CDR3 DNA: TGTGCCAGCAGTTGGGCAGGGCAAGAGACCCAGTACTTC
D gene: .; clone size: many; J gene: TRBJ1-3; V gene: TRBV10-3; CDR3 protein: CAISDPTAAQYSGNTIYF; CDR3 DNA: TGTGCCATCAGTGACCCGACAGCAGCACAATACTCTGGAAACACCATATATTTT
D gene: TRBD2; clone size: many; J gene: TRBJ2-7; V gene: TRBV6-1; CDR3 protein: CASNPAGGGYEQYF; CDR3 DNA: TGTGCCAGCAACCCGGCGGGAGGTGGCTACGAGCAGTACTTC
D gene: .; clone size: .; J gene: TRBJ2-7; V gene: TRBV19; CDR3 protein: CASSIGWLYEQYF; CDR3 DNA: TGTGCCAGTAGTATCGGTTGGTTATACGAGCAGTACTTC
D gene: TRBD1; clone size: many; J gene: TRBJ2-7; V gene: TRBV12-3/TRBV12-4; CDR3 protein: CASSSTGATSEQYF; CDR3 DNA: TGTGCCAGCAGTTCCACAGGGGCAACCTCCGAGCAGTACTTC
D gene: TRBD1; clone size: many; J gene: TRBJ1-2; V gene: TRBV2; CDR3 protein: CASSPRTGGNGYTF; CDR3 DNA: TGTGCCAGCAGTCCCCGGACAGGGGGCAATGGCTACACCTTC
D gene: .; clone size: .; J gene: TRBJ1-6; V gene: TRBV5-1; CDR3 protein: CASSLNVGGLGSPLHF; CDR3 DNA: TGCGCCAGCAGCTTGAACGTCGGCGGGCTCGGTTCACCCCTCCACTTT
D gene: .; clone size: many; J gene: TRBJ2-2; V gene: TRBV7-7; CDR3 protein: CASSLEGAGELFF; CDR3 DNA: TGTGCTAGCAGCTTAGAGGGGGCCGGGGAGCTGTTTTTT
D gene: TRBD1; clone size: many; J gene: TRBJ1-1; V gene: TRBV10-1; CDR3 protein: CASSGNRGGTEAFF; CDR3 DNA: TGCGCCAGCAGTGGGAACAGGGGCGGCACTGAAGCTTTCTTT
D gene: TRBD1; clone size: .; J gene: TRBJ1-1; V gene: TRBV5-1; CDR3 protein: CASSLEAGGKTEAFF; CDR3 DNA: TGCGCCAGCAGCTTGGAGGCAGGGGGGAAAACTGAAGCTTTCTTT
D gene: .; clone size: .; J gene: TRBJ1-5; V gene: TRBV5-5; CDR3 protein: CASSSPPPGDSNQPQHF; CDR3 DNA: TGTGCCAGCAGCTCGCCCCCCCCAGGGGATAGCAATCAGCCCCAGCATTTT
D gene: TRBD2; clone size: few; J gene: TRBJ2-1; V gene: TRBV20-1; CDR3 protein: CSARVASGAGYNEQFF; CDR3 DNA: TGCAGTGCTAGAGTCGCTAGCGGGGCTGGCTACAATGAGCAGTTCTTC
D gene: TRBD2; clone size: .; J gene: TRBJ2-5; V gene: TRBV20-1; CDR3 protein: CSARVLSGIQETQYF; CDR3 DNA: TGCAGTGCTAGAGTGCTTAGCGGGATCCAAGAGACCCAGTACTTC
D gene: .; clone size: few; J gene: TRBJ1-2; V gene: TRBV19; CDR3 protein: CASSNSGGLYGYTF; CDR3 DNA: TGTGCCAGTTCTAATTCCGGGGGACTCTATGGCTACACCTTC
D gene: .; clone size: many; J gene: TRBJ2-2; V gene: TRBV5-1; CDR3 protein: CASSLAGFRALFF; CDR3 DNA: TGCGCCAGCAGCTTGGCCGGATTCAGGGCGCTGTTTTTT
D gene: .; clone size: .; J gene: TRBJ1-1; V gene: TRBV24-1; CDR3 protein: CATSHDRATGETEAFF; CDR3 DNA: TGTGCCACCAGTCACGACCGGGCTACTGGCGAGACTGAAGCTTTCTTT
D gene: .; clone size: many; J gene: TRBJ1-3; V gene: TRBV9; CDR3 protein: CASSLRRAGNTIYF; CDR3 DNA: TGTGCCAGCAGCTTAAGAAGGGCTGGAAACACCATATATTTT
D gene: TRBD1; clone size: .; J gene: TRBJ1-2; V gene: TRBV25-1; CDR3 protein: CASSVNPGGSNYGYTF; CDR3 DNA: TGTGCCAGCAGCGTCAACCCAGGGGGCTCTAACTATGGCTACACCTTC
D gene: TRBD1; clone size: few; J gene: TRBJ1-5; V gene: TRBV15; CDR3 protein: CATSMDRSYQPQHF; CDR3 DNA: TGTGCCACCAGCATGGACAGGTCCTATCAGCCCCAGCATTTT
D gene: TRBD1; clone size: .; J gene: TRBJ2-7; V gene: TRBV10-3; CDR3 protein: CAISEPHRQGRTYEQYF; CDR3 DNA: TGTGCCATCAGTGAGCCTCACAGACAGGGGCGCACCTACGAGCAGTACTTC
D gene: .; clone size: .; J gene: TRBJ1-5; V gene: TRBV24-1; CDR3 protein: CATSDQGTGNQPQHF; CDR3 DNA: TGTGCCACCAGTGATCAGGGGACGGGGAATCAGCCCCAGCATTTT
D gene: TRBD1; clone size: .; J gene: TRBJ1-5; V gene: TRBV5-1; CDR3 protein: CANSMYRTGYSNQPQHF; CDR3 DNA: TGCGCCAACAGCATGTATCGGACAGGATATAGCAATCAGCCCCAGCATTTT
D gene: .; clone size: .; J gene: TRBJ2-2; V gene: TRBV10-3; CDR3 protein: CAISESGQNTGELFF; CDR3 DNA: TGTGCCATCAGTGAGTCGGGACAGAACACCGGGGAGCTGTTTTTT